This T cell receptor beta chain comes out of a study of CD8 T cells in ankylosing spondylitis. General observations from the study: It appeared that ankylosing spondylitis blood was characterized by a TCR beta motif of several highly homologous variants. Disease-linked clones reportedly concentrated significantly in matched ankylosing spondylitis synovial fluid.

MiXCR, applied by TCRdb to the 5' RACE reads, yields one record per CDR3 protein. The sample holds approximately 440,000 distinct CDR3 sequences, 15% to 20% seen once. The CDR3 extends over 14 amino acids. V was trimmed by 2 bases and J by 5 bases, leaving 7 bases between them. Germline V lookup: CDR1 ENHRY, CDR2 SYGVKD. There are a few counts of this clonotype. The antigen is not known. The sequencing input was blood, either unsorted or a sorted T cell fraction (not recorded which). This clonotype originated in a male donor with ankylosing spondylitis. The chain links TRBV10-3 to TRBJ1-6; D gene ambiguous. The CDR3 nucleotides are TGTGCCATCAGTGAGGGGAGCCATAATTCACCCCTCCACTTT. Translating it yields CAISEGSHNSPLHF.